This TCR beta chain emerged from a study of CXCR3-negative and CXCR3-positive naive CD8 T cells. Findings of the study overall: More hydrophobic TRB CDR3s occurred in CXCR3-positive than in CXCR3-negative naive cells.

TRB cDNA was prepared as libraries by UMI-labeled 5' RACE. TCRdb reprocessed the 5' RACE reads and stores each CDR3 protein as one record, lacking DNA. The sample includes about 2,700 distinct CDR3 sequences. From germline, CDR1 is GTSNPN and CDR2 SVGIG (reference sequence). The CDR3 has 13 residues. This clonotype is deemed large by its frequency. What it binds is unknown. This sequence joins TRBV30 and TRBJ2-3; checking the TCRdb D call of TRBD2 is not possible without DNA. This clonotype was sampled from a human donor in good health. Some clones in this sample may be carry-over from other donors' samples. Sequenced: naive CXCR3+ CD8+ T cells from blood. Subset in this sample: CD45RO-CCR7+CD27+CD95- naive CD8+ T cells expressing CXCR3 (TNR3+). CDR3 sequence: CAQDGGSADTQYF.